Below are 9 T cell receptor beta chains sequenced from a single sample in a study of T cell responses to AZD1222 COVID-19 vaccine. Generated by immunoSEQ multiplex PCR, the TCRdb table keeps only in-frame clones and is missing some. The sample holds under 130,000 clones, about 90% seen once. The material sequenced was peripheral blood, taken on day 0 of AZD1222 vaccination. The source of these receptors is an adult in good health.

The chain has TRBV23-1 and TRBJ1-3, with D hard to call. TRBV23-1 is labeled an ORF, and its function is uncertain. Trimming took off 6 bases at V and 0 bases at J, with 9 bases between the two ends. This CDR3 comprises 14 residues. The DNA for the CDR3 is TGCGCCAGCAGGTCCGGCAACTCTGGAAACACCATATATTTT. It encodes CASRSGNSGNTIYF.

This CDR3 is CASNPQKDPGNTIYF. CDR3 nucleotides: TGTGCCAGTAACCCACAGAAAGACCCTGGAAACACCATATATTTT. The V call is TRBV19, the J call TRBJ1-3; no definite D call. The CDR3 is 15 residues long. The V gene lost 7 bases and the J gene lost 2 bases, with 15 bases spanning the gap. Germline loops: CDR1 LNHDA, CDR2 SQIVND (reference sequence).

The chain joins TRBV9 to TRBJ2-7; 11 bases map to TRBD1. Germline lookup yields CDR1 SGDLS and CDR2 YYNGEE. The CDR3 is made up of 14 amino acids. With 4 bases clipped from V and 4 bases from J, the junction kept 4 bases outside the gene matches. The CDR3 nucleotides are TGTGCCAGCAGCCCACGGGACAGGGGGTACGAGCAGTACTTC. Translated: CASSPRDRGYEQYF.

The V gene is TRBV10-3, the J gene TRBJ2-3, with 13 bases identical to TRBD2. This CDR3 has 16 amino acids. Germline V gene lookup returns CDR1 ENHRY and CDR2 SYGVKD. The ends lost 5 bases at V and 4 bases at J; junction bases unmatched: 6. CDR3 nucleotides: TGTGCCATCAGTACCACTAGCGGGGGGGGCCCAGATACGCAGTATTTT. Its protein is CAISTTSGGGPDTQYF.

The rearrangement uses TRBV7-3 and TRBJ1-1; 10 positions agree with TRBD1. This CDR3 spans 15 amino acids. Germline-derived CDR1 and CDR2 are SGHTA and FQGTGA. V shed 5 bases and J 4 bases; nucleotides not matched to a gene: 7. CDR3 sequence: CASSTSGTGVTEAFF. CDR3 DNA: TGTGCCAGCAGCACCTCCGGGACAGGGGTCACTGAAGCTTTCTTT.

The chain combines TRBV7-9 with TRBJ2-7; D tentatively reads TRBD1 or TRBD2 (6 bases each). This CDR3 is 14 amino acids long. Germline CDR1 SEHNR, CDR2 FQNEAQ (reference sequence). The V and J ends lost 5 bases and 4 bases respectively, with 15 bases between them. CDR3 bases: TGTGCCAGCAGCACCGGGGGCAGATCGTACGAGCAGTACTTC. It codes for CASSTGGRSYEQYF.

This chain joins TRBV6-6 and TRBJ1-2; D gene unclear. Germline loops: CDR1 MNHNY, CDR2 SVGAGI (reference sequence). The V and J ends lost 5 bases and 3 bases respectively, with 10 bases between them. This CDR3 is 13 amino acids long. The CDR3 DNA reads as TGTGCCAGCAGTCGGGCCGACGACTATGGCTACACCTTC. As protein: CASSRADDYGYTF.

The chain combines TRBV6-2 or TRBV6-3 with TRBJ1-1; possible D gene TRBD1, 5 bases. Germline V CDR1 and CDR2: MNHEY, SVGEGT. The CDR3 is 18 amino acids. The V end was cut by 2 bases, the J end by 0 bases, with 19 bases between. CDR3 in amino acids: CASSYIPGQGLLNTEAFF. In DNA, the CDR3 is TGTGCCAGCAGTTACATCCCAGGGCAGGGTCTCCTGAACACTGAAGCTTTCTTT.

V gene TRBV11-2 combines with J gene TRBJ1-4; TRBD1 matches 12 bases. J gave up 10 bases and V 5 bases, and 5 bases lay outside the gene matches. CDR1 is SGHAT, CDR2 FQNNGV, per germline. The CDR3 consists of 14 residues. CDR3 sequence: CASSQGTGGGKLFF. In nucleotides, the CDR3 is TGTGCCAGCAGCCAGGGGACAGGGGGCGGAAAACTGTTTTTT.